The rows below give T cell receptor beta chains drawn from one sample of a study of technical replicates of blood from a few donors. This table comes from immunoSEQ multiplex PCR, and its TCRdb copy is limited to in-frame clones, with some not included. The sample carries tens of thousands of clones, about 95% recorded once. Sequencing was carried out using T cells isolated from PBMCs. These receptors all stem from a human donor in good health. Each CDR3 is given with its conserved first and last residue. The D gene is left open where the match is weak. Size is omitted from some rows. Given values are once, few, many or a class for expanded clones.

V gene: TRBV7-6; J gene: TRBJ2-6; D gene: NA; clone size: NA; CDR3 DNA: TGTGCCAGCAGCTTAATGACTGGCTCTGGGGCCAACGTCCTGACTTTC; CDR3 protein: CASSLMTGSGANVLTF
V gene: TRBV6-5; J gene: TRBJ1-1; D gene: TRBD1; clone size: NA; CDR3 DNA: TGTGCCAGCAGTTACTCTCAGGGGGCGACTGAAGCTTTCTTT; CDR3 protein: CASSYSQGATEAFF
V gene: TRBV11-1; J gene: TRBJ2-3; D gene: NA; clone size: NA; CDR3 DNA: TGTGCCAGCAGCTTCCTGACAGGCCTTAGCACAGATACGCAGTATTTT; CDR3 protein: CASSFLTGLSTDTQYF
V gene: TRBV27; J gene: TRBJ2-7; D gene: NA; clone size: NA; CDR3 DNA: TGTGCCAGCAGTTTAGGTGACAGGTTCTACGAGCAGTACTTC; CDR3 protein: CASSLGDRFYEQYF
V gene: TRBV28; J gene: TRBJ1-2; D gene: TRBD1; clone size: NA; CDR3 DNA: TGTGCCAGCAGTTCCCAGACAGGGGTTAGGGGCTACACCTTC; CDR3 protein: CASSSQTGVRGYTF
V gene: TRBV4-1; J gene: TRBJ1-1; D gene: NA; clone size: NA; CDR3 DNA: TGCGCCAGCAGCCAAGATGGTGTGTCCGTTAATCAGGAAGCTTTCTTT; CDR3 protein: CASSQDGVSVNQEAFF
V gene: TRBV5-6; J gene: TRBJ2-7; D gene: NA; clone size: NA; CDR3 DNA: TGTGCCAGCAGCTTACTACGTACCTACGAGCAGTACTTC; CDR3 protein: CASSLLRTYEQYF
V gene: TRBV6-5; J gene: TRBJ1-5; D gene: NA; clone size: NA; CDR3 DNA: TGTGCCAGCAGTTACATGAGATTCAATCAGCCCCAGCATTTT; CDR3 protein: CASSYMRFNQPQHF
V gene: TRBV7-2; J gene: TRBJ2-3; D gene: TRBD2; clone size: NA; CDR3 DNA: TGTGCCAGCAGCTTAGAATTCACTAGCGGGAGCCCAGATACGCAGTATTTT; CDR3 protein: CASSLEFTSGSPDTQYF
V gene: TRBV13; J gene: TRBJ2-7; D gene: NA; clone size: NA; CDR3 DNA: TGTGCCAGCAGCTTAGCACAGGGTGCGCACGAGCAGTACTTC; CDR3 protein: CASSLAQGAHEQYF
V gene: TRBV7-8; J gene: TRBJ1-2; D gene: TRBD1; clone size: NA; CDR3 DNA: TGTGCCAGCAGCTTAGATCGGACAGGGATCGGCTACACCTTC; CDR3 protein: CASSLDRTGIGYTF
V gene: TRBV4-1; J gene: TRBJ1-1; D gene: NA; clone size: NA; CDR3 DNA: TGCGCCAGCAGCGAAAGACCGGGAGGCATGAACACTGAAGCTTTCTTT; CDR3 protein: CASSERPGGMNTEAFF
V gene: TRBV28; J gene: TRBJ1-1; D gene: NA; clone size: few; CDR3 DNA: TGTGCCAGCAGCTTAATAGCACGACTGAACACTGAAGCTTTCTTT; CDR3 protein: CASSLIARLNTEAFF
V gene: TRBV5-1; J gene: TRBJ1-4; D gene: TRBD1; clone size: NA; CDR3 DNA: TGCGCCAGCAGCGAGGGACAGGGGAGTAATGAAAAACTGTTTTTT; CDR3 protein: CASSEGQGSNEKLFF
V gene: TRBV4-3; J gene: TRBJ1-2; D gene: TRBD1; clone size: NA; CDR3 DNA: TGCGCCAGCTCCCGGACAGGGGAATCGGCCAACTATGGCTACACCTTC; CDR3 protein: CASSRTGESANYGYTF
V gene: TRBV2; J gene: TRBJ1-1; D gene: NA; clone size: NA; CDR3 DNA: TGTGCCAGCAGCCCCCTGAGGACTGAAGCTTTCTTT; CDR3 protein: CASSPLRTEAFF
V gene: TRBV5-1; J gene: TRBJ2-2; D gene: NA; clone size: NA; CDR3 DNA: TGCGCCAGCAGCCCTTACAGCTTGAACACCGGGGAGCTGTTTTTT; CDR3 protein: CASSPYSLNTGELFF
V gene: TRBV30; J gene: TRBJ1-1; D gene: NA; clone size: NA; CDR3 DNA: TGTGCCTGGACCTCTATGGTCGGGGTTAACACTGAAGCTTTCTTT; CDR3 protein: CAWTSMVGVNTEAFF
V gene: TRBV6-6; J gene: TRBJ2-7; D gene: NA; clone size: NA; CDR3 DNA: TGTGCCAGCAGTGCAGCCTACGAGCAGTACTTC; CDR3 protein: CASSAAYEQYF
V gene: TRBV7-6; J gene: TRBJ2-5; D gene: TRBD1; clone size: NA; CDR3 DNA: TGTGCCAGCAGCTTAGGGGGACAGGGAATGGGGACCCAGTACTTC; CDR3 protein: CASSLGGQGMGTQYF
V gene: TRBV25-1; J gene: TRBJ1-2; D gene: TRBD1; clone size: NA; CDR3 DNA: TGTGCCAGCAGTGAATCTCCAGGGACAGCTAGCTATGGCTACACCTTC; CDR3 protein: CASSESPGTASYGYTF
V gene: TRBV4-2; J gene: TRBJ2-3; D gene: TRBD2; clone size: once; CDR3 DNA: TGTGCCAGCAGCCAAGATCTAGCGGGTGAGGGAGATACGCAGTATTTT; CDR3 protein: CASSQDLAGEGDTQYF
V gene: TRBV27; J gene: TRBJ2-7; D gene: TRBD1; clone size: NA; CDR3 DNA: TGTGCCAGCAGCCCACAGGGGGCGTACTACGAGCAGTACTTC; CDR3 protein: CASSPQGAYYEQYF
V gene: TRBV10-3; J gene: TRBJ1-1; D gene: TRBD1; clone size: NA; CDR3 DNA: TGTGCCATCCGGTCGTTAGGGACAGGGGGCAACACTGAAGCTTTCTTT; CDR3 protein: CAIRSLGTGGNTEAFF
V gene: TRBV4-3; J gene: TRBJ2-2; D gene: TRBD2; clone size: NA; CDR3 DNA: TGCGCCAGCAGCCAGGGACTAGCGGGAGGGTACACCGGGGAGCTGTTTTTT; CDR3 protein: CASSQGLAGGYTGELFF
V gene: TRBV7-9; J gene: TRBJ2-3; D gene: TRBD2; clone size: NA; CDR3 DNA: TGTGCCAGCAGCTTTATCGGACTAGCGGGACTCACAGATACGCAGTATTTT; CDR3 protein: CASSFIGLAGLTDTQYF
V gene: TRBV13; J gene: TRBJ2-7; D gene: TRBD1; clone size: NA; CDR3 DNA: TGTGCCAGCAGCGGACCGGGACAGTCCTACGAGCAGTACTTC; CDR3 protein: CASSGPGQSYEQYF
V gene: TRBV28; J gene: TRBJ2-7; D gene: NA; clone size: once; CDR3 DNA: TGTGCCAGCAGTTTCTTGCAGGGTGGCAGCGAGCAGTACTTC; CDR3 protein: CASSFLQGGSEQYF
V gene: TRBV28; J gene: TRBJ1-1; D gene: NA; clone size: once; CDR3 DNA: TGTGCCAGCAGTCCCCCAGTTCGGAGTATGAACACTGAAGCTTTCTTT; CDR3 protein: CASSPPVRSMNTEAFF
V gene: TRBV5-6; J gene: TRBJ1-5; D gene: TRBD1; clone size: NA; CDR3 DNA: TGTGCCAGCAGTCATACAGGGGGGAGTCAGCCCCAGCATTTT; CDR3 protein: CASSHTGGSQPQHF
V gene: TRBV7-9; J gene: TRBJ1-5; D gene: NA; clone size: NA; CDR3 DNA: TGTGCCAGCAGCTTAGAGGGGTACCAGCCCCAGCATTTT; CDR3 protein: CASSLEGYQPQHF
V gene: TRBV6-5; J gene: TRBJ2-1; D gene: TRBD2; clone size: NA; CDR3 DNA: TGTGCCAGCAGTTACCTAGCGGGAGGAGACAAATTCTTC; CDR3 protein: CASSYLAGGDKFF
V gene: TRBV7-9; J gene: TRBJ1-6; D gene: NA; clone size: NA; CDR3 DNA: TGTGCCAGCAGCTTATCCCAGGGTATAGATTCACCCCTCCACTTT; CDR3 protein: CASSLSQGIDSPLHF
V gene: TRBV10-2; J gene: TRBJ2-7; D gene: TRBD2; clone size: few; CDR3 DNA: TGCGCCAGCAGTGAGTCATGGACTAGCGCTTACGAGCAGTACTTC; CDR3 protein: CASSESWTSAYEQYF
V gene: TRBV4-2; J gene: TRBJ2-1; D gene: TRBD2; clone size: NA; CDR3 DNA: TGTGCCAGCAGCCGAGGAGGGTATGCGGGAGGGAGTGAGCAGTTCTTC; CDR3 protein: CASSRGGYAGGSEQFF
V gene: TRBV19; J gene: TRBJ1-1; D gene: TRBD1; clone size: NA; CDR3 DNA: TGTGCCAGTAGTAGAGGACAGGACGTTATGAACACTGAAGCTTTCTTT; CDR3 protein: CASSRGQDVMNTEAFF
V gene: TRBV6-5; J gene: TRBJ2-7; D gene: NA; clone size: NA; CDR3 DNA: TGTGCCAGCAGACAGGGCTTCTCCTACGAGCAGTACTTC; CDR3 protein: CASRQGFSYEQYF
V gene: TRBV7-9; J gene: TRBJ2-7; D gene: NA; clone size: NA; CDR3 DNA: TGTGCCAGCAGCCGTCCCGGGACACTGTACGAGCAGTACTTC; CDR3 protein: CASSRPGTLYEQYF
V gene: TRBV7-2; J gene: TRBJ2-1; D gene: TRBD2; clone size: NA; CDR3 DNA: TGTGCCAGCAGCTTCCTAGCGGGAGAGCTTCGAGCGTACAATGAGCAGTTCTTC; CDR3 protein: CASSFLAGELRAYNEQFF
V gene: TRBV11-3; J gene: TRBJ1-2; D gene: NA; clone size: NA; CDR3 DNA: TGTGCCAGCAGCTTAGATCATGCGAACTATGGCTACACCTTC; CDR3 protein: CASSLDHANYGYTF
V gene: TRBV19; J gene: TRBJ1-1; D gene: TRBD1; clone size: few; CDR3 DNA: TGTGCCAGTAGTAAAGACAGGGATGGAGACACTGAAGCTTTCTTT; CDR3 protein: CASSKDRDGDTEAFF
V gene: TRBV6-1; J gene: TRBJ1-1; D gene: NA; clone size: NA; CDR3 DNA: TGTGCCAGCAGTGAAGGACATCTCAAAGCTTTCTTT; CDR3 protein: CASSEGHLKAFF
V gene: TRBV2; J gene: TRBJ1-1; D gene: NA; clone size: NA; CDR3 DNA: TGTGCCAGCAGGGTAACAGGGAACACTGAAGCTTTCTTT; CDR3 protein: CASRVTGNTEAFF
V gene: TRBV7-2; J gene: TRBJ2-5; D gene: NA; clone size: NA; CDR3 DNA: TGTGCCAGCAGCTTTGGAGGGGCAGGTGAGACCCAGTACTTC; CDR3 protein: CASSFGGAGETQYF
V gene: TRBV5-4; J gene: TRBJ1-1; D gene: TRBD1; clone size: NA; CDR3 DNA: TGTGCCAGCAGCTTGGGAGGGGGCGCGTCCACTGAAGCTTTCTTT; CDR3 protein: CASSLGGGASTEAFF
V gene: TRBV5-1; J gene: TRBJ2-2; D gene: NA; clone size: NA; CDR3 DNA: TGCGCCAGCAGCTTGGAGGAGGGGGCACTAACCGGGGAGCTGTTTTTT; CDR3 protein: CASSLEEGALTGELFF
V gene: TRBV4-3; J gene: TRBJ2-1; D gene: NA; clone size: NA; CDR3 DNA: TGCGCCAGCAGCCCCGGGACATTCTACAATGAGCAGTTCTTC; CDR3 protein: CASSPGTFYNEQFF
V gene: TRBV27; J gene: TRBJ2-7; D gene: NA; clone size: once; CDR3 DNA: TGTGCCAGCAGAGCCTCCTCCTACGAGCAGTACTTC; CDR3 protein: CASRASSYEQYF
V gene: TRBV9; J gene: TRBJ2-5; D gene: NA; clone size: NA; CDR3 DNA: TGTGCCAGCAGCGTAGAAGGAGCGAAACAAGAGACCCAGTACTTC; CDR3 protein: CASSVEGAKQETQYF
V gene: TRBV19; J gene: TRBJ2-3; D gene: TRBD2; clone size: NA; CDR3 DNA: TGTGCCAGTAGGCCTAGCGGTGGCACAGATACGCAGTATTTT; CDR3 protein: CASRPSGGTDTQYF
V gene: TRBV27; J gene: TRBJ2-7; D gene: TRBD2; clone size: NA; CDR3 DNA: TGTGCCAGCAGTTTATCCGTCGAGCGGGAGTTTGGCGAGCAGTACTTC; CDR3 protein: CASSLSVEREFGEQYF
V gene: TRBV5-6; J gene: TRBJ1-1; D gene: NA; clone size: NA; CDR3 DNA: TGTGCCAGCACCGGGTCAGAGTGGGTATACACTGAAGCTTTCTTT; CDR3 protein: CASTGSEWVYTEAFF
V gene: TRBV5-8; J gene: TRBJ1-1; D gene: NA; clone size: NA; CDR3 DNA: TGTGCCAGCAGCTTGGGGGGCGTATCTGAAGCTTTCTTT; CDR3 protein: CASSLGGVSEAFF
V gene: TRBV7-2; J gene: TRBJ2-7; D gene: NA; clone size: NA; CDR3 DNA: TGTGCCAGCAGCTTAGGGAGTATATACGAGCAGTACTTC; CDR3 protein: CASSLGSIYEQYF
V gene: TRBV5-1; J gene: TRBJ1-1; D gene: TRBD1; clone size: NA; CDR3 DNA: TGCGCCAGCAGCCCAATTAGGACAGGCAACACTGAAGCTTTCTTT; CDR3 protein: CASSPIRTGNTEAFF